This T cell receptor beta chain was sequenced for a study of CD8+CD57+ T cells in acquired aplastic anemia. Findings and caveats of the study: Patients and controls shared 25 to 35 CD8+ CDR3 sequences, highly expressed in patients.

This CDR3 contains 19 residues. Template material for TCR beta VDJ and CDR3 profiling consisted of genomic DNA. TCRdb redid the calling of the reads with MiXCR, one entry per CDR3 protein. The sample lists some 410,000 distinct CDR3 sequences, about two thirds occurring once. Turning to this clonotype: Its antigen is still unknown. With a much larger clone just one base away, this may be a read error.

Input material: sorted CD4+, CD8+, or CD8+CD57+ T cells (not recorded which) from PBMCs. The genes are TRBV21-1 and TRBJ2-1; TRBD2 is the table's D call, not checked against the DNA. TRBV21-1 is recorded as a pseudogene. This receptor was taken from a human donor in good health, serving as a control. The CDR3, as DNA: TGTGCCAGCAGTAAAGGACTAGCGGGAGTGTGGGGGGTTAGGCATGAGCAGTTCTTC. Translated: CASSKGLAGVWGVRHEQFF.